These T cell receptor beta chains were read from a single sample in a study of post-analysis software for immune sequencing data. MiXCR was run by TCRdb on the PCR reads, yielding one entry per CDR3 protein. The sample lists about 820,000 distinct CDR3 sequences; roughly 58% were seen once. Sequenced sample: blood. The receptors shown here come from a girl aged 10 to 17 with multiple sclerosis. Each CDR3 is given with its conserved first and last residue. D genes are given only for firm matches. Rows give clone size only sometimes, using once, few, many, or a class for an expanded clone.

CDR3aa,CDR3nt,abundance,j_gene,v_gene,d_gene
CASSVLTGVNYGYTF,TGTGCCAGCAGCGTATTGACAGGGGTTAACTATGGCTACACCTTC,-,TRBJ1-2,TRBV9,TRBD1
CASSPLAGAVMNQETQYF,TGTGCCAGCAGCCCACTAGCGGGGGCCGTTATGAACCAAGAGACCCAGTACTTC,-,TRBJ2-5,TRBV3-1,TRBD2
CASSQEDAGVMPQHF,TGCGCCAGCAGCCAAGAGGACGCGGGAGTCATGCCCCAGCATTTT,-,TRBJ1-5,TRBV4-1,-
CASSLATHQETQYF,TGTGCCAGCAGCTTAGCGACGCACCAAGAGACCCAGTACTTC,few,TRBJ2-5,TRBV7-9,-
CASQYNEQFF,TGTGCCAGTCAATACAATGAGCAGTTCTTC,-,TRBJ2-1,TRBV7-9,-
CSALTVNQPQHF,TGCAGTGCGCTGACAGTCAATCAGCCCCAGCATTTT,-,TRBJ1-5,TRBV20-1,-
CATSEPSGGSTDTQYF,TGTGCCACCAGTGAACCCAGCGGGGGGAGCACAGATACGCAGTATTTT,-,TRBJ2-3,TRBV24-1,TRBD2
CASSVVGAGGSHFDEQFF,TGTGCCAGCAGCGTAGTAGGAGCGGGGGGGTCGCATTTCGATGAGCAGTTCTTC,-,TRBJ2-1,TRBV9,TRBD2
CASSQASGTGRSEQYF,TGCGCCAGCAGCCAAGCGTCCGGGACAGGAAGGTCCGAGCAGTACTTC,-,TRBJ2-7,TRBV4-1,TRBD1
CASSPSGIRIYNEQFF,TGTGCCAGCAGTCCCTCGGGAATCAGGATTTACAATGAGCAGTTCTTC,-,TRBJ2-1,TRBV3-1,-
CASSQHDRNTEAFF,TGTGCCAGCAGCCAACATGACAGGAACACTGAAGCTTTCTTT,-,TRBJ1-1,TRBV3-1,-
CASSMSGSIHEQYF,TGTGCCAGCAGCATGAGCGGGAGTATCCACGAGCAGTACTTC,few,TRBJ2-7,TRBV6-6,TRBD2
CASSQGTGITRVARQYF,TGTGCCAGCAGCCAGGGGACAGGGATAACGCGGGTGGCACGGCAGTACTTC,few,TRBJ2-7,TRBV14,TRBD1
CASKYGTGGREQYF,TGTGCCAGCAAGTACGGGACAGGGGGCAGAGAGCAGTACTTC,-,TRBJ2-7,TRBV6-1,TRBD1
CASSAGQGFDSPLHF,TGTGCCAGCAGCGCGGGACAGGGTTTTGATTCACCCCTCCACTTT,-,TRBJ1-6,TRBV9,TRBD1
CSVEYRGVNTEAFF,TGCAGCGTTGAATACAGGGGAGTGAACACTGAAGCTTTCTTT,many,TRBJ1-1,TRBV29-1,TRBD1
CSARVRTGDGGYTF,TGCAGTGCTAGAGTACGGACAGGGGACGGAGGCTACACCTTC,-,TRBJ1-2,TRBV20-1,TRBD1
CASSYWTGGHNEQFF,TGTGCCAGCAGTTACTGGACAGGGGGCCACAATGAGCAGTTCTTC,few,TRBJ2-1,TRBV6-5,TRBD1
CASSYKGPGQGFSGANVLTF,TGTGCCAGCAGCTACAAAGGACCGGGACAGGGCTTCTCTGGGGCCAACGTCCTGACTTTC,few,TRBJ2-6,TRBV7-3,TRBD1
CSASLTPYEQYF,TGCAGCGCATCGTTGACTCCCTACGAGCAGTACTTC,-,TRBJ2-7,TRBV29-1,-
CSAWGLGNGYTF,TGCAGTGCTTGGGGGTTAGGGAATGGCTACACCTTC,-,TRBJ1-2,TRBV20-1,-
CASSSRRSPGAFF,TGTGCCAGCAGCTCCCGTCGGTCTCCAGGAGCTTTCTTT,-,TRBJ1-1,TRBV6-5,-
CSARGWTASYEQYF,TGCAGTGCTAGAGGCTGGACGGCTTCCTACGAGCAGTACTTC,-,TRBJ2-7,TRBV20-1,-
CASSLRTSGRALVSQFF,TGTGCCAGCAGCCTCCGGACTAGCGGGAGGGCCCTTGTTAGTCAGTTCTTC,few,TRBJ2-1,TRBV7-9,TRBD2